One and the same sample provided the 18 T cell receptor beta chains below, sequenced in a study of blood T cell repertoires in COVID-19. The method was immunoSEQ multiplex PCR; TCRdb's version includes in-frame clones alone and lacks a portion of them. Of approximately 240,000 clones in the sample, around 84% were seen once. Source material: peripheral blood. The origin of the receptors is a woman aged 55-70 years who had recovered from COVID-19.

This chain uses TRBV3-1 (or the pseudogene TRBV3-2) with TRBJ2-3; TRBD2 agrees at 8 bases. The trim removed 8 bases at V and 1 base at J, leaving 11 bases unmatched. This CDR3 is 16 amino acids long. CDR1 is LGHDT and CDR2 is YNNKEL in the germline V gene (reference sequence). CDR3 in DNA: TGTGCCAGCCGAGGCTTCACGGGGGGGGGCACAGATACGCAGTATTTT. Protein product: CASRGFTGGGTDTQYF.

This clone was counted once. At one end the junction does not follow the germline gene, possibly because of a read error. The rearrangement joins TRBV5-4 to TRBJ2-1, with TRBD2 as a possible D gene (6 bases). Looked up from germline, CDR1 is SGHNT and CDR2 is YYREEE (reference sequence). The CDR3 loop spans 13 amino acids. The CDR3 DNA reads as TGTGCCAGCACCCGGGACTCCAACAATGAGCAGTTCTTC. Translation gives CASTRDSNNEQFF. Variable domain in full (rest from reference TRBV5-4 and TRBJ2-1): ETGVTQSPTHLIKTRGQQVTLRCSSQSGHNTVSWYQQALGQGPQFIFQYYREEENGRGNFPPRFSGLQFPNYSSELNVNALELDDSALYLCASTRDSNNEQFFGPGTRLTVL.

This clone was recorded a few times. Here the CDR3 DNA reads TGTGCCAGCAGCTTAGAAAAGGGGGCAAAAGCTTTCTTT. Protein product: CASSLEKGAKAFF. The genes are TRBV7-9 and TRBJ1-1, with TRBD1 identical over 7 bases. Unmatched junction bases numbered 5, after V lost 1 base and J lost 9 bases. The V gene's germline CDR1 is SEHNR and CDR2 FQNEAQ (reference sequence). There are 13 residues in the CDR3. Filled out from reference TRBV7-9 and TRBJ1-1, the complete variable domain reads DTGVSQNPRHKITKRGQNVTFRCDPISEHNRLYWYRQTLGQGPEFLTYFQNEAQLEKSRLLSDRFSAERPKGSFSTLEIQRTEQGDSAMYLCASSLEKGAKAFFGQGTRLTVV.

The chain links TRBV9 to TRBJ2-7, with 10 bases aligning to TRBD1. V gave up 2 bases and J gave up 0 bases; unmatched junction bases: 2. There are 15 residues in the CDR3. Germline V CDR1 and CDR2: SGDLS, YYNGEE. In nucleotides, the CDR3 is TGTGCCAGCAGCGTTGACAGGGGGCTCTCCTACGAGCAGTACTTC. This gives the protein CASSVDRGLSYEQYF.

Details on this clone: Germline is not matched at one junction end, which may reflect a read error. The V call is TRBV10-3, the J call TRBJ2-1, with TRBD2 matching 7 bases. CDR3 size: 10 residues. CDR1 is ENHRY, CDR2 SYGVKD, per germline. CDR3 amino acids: CVDAGVPILF. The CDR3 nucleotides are TGTGTCGATGCGGGGGTCCCTATCCTCTTC.

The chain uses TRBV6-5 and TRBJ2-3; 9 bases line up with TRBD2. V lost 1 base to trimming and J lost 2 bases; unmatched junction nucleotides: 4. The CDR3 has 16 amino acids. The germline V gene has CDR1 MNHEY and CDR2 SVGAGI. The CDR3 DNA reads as TGTGCCAGCAGTTACTGGGGCGGGGGGGACACAGATACGCAGTATTTT. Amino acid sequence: CASSYWGGGDTDTQYF.

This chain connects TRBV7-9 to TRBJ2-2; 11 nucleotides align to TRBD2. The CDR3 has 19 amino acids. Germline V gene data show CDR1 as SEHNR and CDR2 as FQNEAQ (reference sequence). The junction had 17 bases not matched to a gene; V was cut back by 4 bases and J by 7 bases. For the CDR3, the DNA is TGTGCCAGCAGCTCGGGACTAGCGGACCCGATTAGTTCGTTCGGGGAGCTGTTTTTT. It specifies CASSSGLADPISSFGELFF.

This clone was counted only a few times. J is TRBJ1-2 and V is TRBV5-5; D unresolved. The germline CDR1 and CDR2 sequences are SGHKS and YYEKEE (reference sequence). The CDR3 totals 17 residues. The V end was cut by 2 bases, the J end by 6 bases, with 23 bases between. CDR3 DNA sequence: TGTGCCAGCAGCTTATCAGTCCGGGAGGACGGTATACATGGCTACACCTTC. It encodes CASSLSVREDGIHGYTF.

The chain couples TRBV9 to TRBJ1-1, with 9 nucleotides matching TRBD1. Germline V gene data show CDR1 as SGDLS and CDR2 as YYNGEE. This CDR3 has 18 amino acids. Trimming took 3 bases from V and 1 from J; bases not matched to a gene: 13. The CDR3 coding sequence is TGTGCCAGCAGCGCCCCGGTTGACAGGGGGGTTCGGAACACTGAAGCTTTCTTT. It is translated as CASSAPVDRGVRNTEAFF.

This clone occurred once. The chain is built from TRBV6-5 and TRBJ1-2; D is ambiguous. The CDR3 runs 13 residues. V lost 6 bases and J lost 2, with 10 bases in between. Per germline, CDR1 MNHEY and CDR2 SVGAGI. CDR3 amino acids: CASRLDSNYGYTF. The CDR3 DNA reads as TGTGCCAGCAGACTCGACTCGAACTATGGCTACACCTTC.

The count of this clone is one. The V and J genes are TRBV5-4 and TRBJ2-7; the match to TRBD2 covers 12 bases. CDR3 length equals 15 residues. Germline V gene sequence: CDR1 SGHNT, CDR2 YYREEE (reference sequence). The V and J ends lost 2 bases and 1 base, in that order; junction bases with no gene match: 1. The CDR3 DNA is TGTGCCAGCAGCTTTGGACTAGCGGGGTCCTACGAGCAGTACTTC. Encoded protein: CASSFGLAGSYEQYF.

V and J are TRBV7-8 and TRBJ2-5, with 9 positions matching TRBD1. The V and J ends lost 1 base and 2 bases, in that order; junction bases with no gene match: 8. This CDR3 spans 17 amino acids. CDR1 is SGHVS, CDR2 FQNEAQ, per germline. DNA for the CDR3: TGTGCCAGCAGCTTAGAGGACAGGGGTGTACGGCAAGAGACCCAGTACTTC. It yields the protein CASSLEDRGVRQETQYF. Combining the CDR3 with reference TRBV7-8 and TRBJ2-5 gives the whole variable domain GAGVSQSPRYKVAKRGQDVALRCDPISGHVSLFWYQQALGQGPEFLTYFQNEAQLDKSGLPSDRFFAERPEGSVSTLKIQRTQQEDSAVYLCASSLEDRGVRQETQYFGPGTRLLVL.

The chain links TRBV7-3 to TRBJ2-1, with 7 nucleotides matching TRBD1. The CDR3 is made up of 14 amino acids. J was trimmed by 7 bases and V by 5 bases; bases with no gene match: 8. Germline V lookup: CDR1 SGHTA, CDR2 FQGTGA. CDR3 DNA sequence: TGTGCCAGCAGCCTTGACAGGGCCCGAAATGAGCAGTTCTTC. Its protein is CASSLDRARNEQFF. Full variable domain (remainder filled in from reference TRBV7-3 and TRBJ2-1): GAGVSQTPSNKVTEKGKYVELRCDPISGHTALYWYRQSLGQGPEFLIYFQGTGAADDSGLPNDRFFAVRPEGSVSTLKIQRTERGDSAVYLCASSLDRARNEQFFGPGTRLTVL.

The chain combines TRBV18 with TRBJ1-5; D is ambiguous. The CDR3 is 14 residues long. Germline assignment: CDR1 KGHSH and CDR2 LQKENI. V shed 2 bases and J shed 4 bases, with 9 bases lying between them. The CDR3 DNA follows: TGTGCCAGCTCACCATCTGCGGGAAATCAGCCCCAGCATTTT. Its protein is CASSPSAGNQPQHF.

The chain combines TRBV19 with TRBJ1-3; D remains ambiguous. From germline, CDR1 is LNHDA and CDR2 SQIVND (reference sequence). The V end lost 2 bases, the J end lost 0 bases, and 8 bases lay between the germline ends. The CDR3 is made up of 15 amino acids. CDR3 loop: CASSITRGSGNTIYF. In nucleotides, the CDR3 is TGTGCCAGTAGTATAACACGAGGCTCTGGAAACACCATATATTTT.

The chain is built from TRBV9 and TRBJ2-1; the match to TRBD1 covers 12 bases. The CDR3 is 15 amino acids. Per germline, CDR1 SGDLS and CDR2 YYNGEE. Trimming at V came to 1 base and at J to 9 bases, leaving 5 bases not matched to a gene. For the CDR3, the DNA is TGTGCCAGCAGCGTAATCGGGACAGGGGGCGGTGAGCAGTTCTTC. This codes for CASSVIGTGGGEQFF.

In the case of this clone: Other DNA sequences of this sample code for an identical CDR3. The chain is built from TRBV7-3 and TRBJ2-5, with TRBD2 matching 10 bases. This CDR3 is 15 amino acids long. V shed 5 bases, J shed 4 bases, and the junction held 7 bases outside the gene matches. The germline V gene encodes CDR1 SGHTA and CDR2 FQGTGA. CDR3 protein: CASSPSGGAPETQYF. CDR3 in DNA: TGTGCCAGCAGCCCCAGCGGGGGGGCTCCAGAGACCCAGTACTTC.

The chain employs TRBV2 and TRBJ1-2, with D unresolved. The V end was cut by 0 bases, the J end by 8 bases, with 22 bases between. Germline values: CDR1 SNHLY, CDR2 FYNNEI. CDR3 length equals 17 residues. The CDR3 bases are TGTGCCAGCAGTGAAGCGGGTGGCGGACTGAGTCGAGAGGGCTACACCTTC. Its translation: CASSEAGGGLSREGYTF.